This paragraph covers one T cell receptor (beta chain) sequence. Its antigen is as yet unknown. The DNA input per sorted-subset replicate PCR was roughly 0.2 ug, corresponding to tens of thousands of T cell genomes. Clones were read by immunoSEQ multiplex PCR, and TCRdb kept only the in-frame ones, dropping some. Altogether about 2.4 million clones are present, roughly 93% being singletons, with the ten largest covering about 0.34%. This record belongs to a study of shared clonotypes between healthy human individuals. The overall study: Donors consisted of a couple of women and a few men between 18 and 49.

Per the germline V gene, CDR1 is ENHRY and CDR2 is SYGVKD. The V and J ends lost 6 bases and 2 bases respectively, with 19 bases between them. The CDR3 loop spans 16 amino acids. Regarding the study as a whole: Around 4.7% of naive CD4 clonotypes were shared across a handful of donors. In contrast to clonotypes shared by all four donors, non-shared clonotypes had lower generation probabilities.

This sequence originates from a man between 18 and 35 years old in good health. Some clones in this sample may be carry-over from other donors' samples. The sequenced sample was naive CD4+ T cells from PBMCs. Subset described: CD45RA+ positively selected. The chain links TRBV10-3 to TRBJ1-1; D gene ambiguous. CDR3 amino acids: CAISRLQPVANTEAFF. The DNA for the CDR3 is TGTGCCATCAGCAGATTACAACCGGTAGCCAACACTGAAGCTTTCTTT.